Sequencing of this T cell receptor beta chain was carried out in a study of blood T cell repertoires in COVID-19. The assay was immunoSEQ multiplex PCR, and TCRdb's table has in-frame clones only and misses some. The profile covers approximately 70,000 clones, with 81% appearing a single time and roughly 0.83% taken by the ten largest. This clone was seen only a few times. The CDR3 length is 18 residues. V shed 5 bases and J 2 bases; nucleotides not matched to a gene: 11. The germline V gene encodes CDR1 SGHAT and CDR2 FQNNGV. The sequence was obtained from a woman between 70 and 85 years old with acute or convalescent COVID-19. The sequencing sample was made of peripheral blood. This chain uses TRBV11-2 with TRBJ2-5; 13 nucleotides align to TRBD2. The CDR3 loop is CASSLGTSGARPQETQYF. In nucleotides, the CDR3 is TGTGCCAGCAGCCTGGGGACTAGCGGGGCGAGACCTCAAGAGACCCAGTACTTC.